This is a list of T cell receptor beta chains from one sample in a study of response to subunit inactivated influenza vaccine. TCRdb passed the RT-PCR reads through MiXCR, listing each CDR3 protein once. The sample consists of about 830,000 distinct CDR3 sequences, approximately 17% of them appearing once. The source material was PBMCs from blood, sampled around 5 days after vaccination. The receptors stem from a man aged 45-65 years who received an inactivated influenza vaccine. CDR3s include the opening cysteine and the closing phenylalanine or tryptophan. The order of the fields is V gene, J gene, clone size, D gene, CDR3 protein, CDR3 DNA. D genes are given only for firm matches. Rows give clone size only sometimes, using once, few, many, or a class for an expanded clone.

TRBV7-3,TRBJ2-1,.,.,CASSLITRELGALIPDNEQFF,TGTGCCAGCAGCTTAATTACGAGGGAACTTGGGGCACTTATCCCGGACAATGAGCAGTTCTTC
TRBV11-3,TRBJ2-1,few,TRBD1,CASSARRDRERNEQFF,TGTGCCAGCAGCGCCCGTCGGGACAGGGAGAGGAATGAGCAGTTCTTC
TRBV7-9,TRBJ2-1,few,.,CASSPRLDYNEQFF,TGTGCCAGCAGCCCCCGACTTGACTACAATGAGCAGTTCTTC
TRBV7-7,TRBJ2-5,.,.,CASSILPPSGDNQETQYF,TGTGCTAGCAGCATCCTCCCCCCCTCTGGAGACAACCAAGAGACCCAGTACTTC
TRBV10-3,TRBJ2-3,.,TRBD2,CATTPSGDTDTQYF,TGTGCCACCACACCTAGCGGGGATACAGATACGCAGTATTTT
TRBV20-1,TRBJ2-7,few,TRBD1,CSARPGNTGEKQYF,TGCAGTGCTCGACCCGGAAATACAGGGGAGAAGCAGTACTTC
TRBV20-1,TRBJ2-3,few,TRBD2,CSARVYSGLGLEVTDTQYF,TGCAGTGCTAGAGTCTATTCGGGATTGGGACTAGAGGTTACAGATACGCAGTATTTT
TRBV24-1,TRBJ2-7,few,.,CATSDFNGFSYEQYF,TGTGCCACCAGTGATTTCAACGGCTTCTCCTACGAGCAGTACTTC
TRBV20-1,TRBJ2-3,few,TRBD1,CSTRRTGGTDTQYF,TGTAGCACCCGGCGCACAGGGGGAACAGATACGCAGTATTTT
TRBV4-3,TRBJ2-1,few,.,CASSQVQNSYNEQFF,TGCGCCAGCAGCCAAGTACAGAACTCCTACAATGAGCAGTTCTTC
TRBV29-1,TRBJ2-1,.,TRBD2,CSVEGGGAHNEQFF,TGCAGCGTTGAAGGGGGGGGTGCCCACAATGAGCAGTTCTTC
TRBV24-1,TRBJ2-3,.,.,CATSDPGQASTDTQYF,TGTGCCACCAGTGACCCCGGACAAGCTAGCACAGATACGCAGTATTTT
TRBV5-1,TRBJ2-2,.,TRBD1,CASSSRPGTGSGELFF,TGCGCCAGCAGCTCACGTCCCGGGACAGGGTCCGGGGAGCTGTTTTTT
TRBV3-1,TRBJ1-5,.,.,CASSQDPAAHQPQHF,TGTGCCAGCAGCCAAGATCCGGCGGCCCATCAGCCCCAGCATTTT
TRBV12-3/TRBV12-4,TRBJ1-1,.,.,CASSFGIGGRTEAFF,TGTGCCAGCAGTTTTGGAATTGGGGGCCGGACTGAAGCTTTCTTT
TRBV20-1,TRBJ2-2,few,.,CSARGRHLRGTGELFF,TGCAGTGCTAGAGGACGACACCTTCGGGGCACCGGGGAGCTGTTTTTT
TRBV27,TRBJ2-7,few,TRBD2,CASSSTSALSREQYF,TGTGCCAGCAGTTCGACTAGCGCCCTTTCGCGGGAGCAGTACTTC
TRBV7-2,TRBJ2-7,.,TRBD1,CASSRDWTGGYEQYF,TGTGCCAGCAGCCGGGATTGGACAGGGGGCTACGAGCAGTACTTC
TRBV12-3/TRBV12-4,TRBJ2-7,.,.,CASTFAGPSYEQYF,TGTGCCAGCACCTTCGCGGGCCCCTCCTACGAGCAGTACTTC
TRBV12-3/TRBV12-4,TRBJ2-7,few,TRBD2,CASSYVAGGTYEQYF,TGTGCCAGCAGCTACGTAGCGGGGGGGACTTACGAGCAGTACTTC
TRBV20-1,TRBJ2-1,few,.,CSLLSRNEQFF,TGCAGTCTTCTCTCCAGGAATGAGCAGTTCTTC
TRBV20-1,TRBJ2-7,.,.,CSARDHRTGTYEQYF,TGCAGTGCTAGAGATCATCGGACGGGAACCTACGAGCAGTACTTC
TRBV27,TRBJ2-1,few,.,CASSLSQTVNEQFF,TGTGCCAGCAGTTTATCCCAGACGGTCAATGAGCAGTTCTTC
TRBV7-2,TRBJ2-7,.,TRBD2,CASSDLAGAPYEQYF,TGTGCCAGCAGCGACCTAGCGGGAGCTCCCTACGAGCAGTACTTC
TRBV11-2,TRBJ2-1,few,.,CASSFGPPDNDQFF,TGTGCCAGCAGCTTCGGCCCCCCGGACAATGATCAGTTCTTC
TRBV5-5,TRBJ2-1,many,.,CASSLDAGASYNEQFF,TGTGCCAGCAGCTTGGACGCGGGTGCCTCCTACAATGAGCAGTTCTTC
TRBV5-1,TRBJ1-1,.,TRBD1,CASSLSGGSGTEAFF,TGCGCCAGCAGCTTATCAGGGGGCTCAGGGACTGAAGCTTTCTTT
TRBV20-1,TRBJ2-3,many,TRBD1,CSANHRGLLADTQYF,TGCAGTGCTAACCACAGGGGGCTGTTAGCAGATACGCAGTATTTT
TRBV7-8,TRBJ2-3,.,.,CASLPPGGLSTDTQYF,TGTGCCAGCCTCCCCCCAGGGGGACTATCCACAGATACGCAGTATTTT
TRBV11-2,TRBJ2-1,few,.,CASSDRSSGDEQFF,TGTGCCAGCAGCGACAGAAGTAGCGGCGATGAGCAGTTCTTC
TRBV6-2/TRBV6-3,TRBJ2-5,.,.,CASSFTPNGLQYF,TGTGCCAGCAGTTTCACACCGAACGGTCTCCAGTACTTC
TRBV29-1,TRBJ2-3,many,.,CSVEVGYSSTDTQYF,TGCAGCGTTGAGGTGGGATATTCTAGCACAGATACGCAGTATTTT
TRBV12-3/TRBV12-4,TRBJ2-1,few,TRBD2,CASSSTSGGSNEQFF,TGTGCCAGCAGTTCGACTAGCGGGGGGTCCAATGAGCAGTTCTTC
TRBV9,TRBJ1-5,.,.,CASITPGGSAVQSSNQPQHF,TGTGCCAGCATCACCCCTGGGGGGAGCGCCGTCCAATCTAGCAATCAGCCCCAGCATTTT
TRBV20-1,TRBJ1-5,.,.,CSAGGSTGGNQPQHF,TGCAGTGCTGGGGGCTCGACGGGGGGTAATCAGCCCCAGCATTTT
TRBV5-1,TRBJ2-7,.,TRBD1,CASSRPGQDYEQYF,TGCGCCAGCAGCCGGCCGGGACAGGATTACGAGCAGTACTTC
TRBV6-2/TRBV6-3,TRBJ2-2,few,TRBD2,CASRPVIRTSGIWELFF,TGTGCCAGCAGGCCGGTCATACGAACTAGCGGGATTTGGGAGCTGTTTTTT
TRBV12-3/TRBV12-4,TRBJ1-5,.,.,CASSLGMWGGDQPQHF,TGTGCCAGCAGTTTAGGGATGTGGGGGGGCGATCAGCCCCAGCATTTT
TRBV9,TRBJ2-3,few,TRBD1,CASSARTGPQYF,TGTGCCAGCAGCGCCCGGACAGGGCCACAGTATTTT
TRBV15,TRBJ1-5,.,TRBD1,CATSRGQHQLQHF,TGTGCCACCAGCCGGGGACAGCATCAGCTCCAGCATTTT
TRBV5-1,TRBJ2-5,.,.,CASSLGRLQNSQETQYF,TGCGCCAGCAGCTTGGGGAGGCTACAGAACTCCCAAGAGACCCAGTACTTC
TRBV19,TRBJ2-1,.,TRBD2,CASQRGDGYNEQFF,TGTGCCAGCCAACGGGGGGACGGCTACAATGAGCAGTTCTTC
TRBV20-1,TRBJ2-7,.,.,CSARDERTVYEQYF,TGCAGTGCTAGAGATGAGAGAACAGTCTACGAGCAGTACTTC
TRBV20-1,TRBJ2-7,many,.,CSASTGGAYEQYF,TGCAGTGCTAGTACTGGCGGGGCCTACGAGCAGTACTTC
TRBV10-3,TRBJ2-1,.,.,CAITSSGNEQFF,TGTGCCATCACGTCCTCGGGGAATGAGCAGTTCTTC
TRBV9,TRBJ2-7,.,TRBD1,CASSVGTGLVEQYF,TGTGCCAGCAGCGTAGGGACAGGGTTGGTCGAGCAGTACTTC
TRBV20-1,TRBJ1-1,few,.,CSAPEVMNTEAFF,TGCAGTGCCCCAGAAGTCATGAACACTGAAGCTTTCTTT
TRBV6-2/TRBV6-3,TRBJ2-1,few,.,CASSRPTSSTGNEQFF,TGTGCCAGCAGCCGACCGACCTCGTCTACGGGCAATGAGCAGTTCTTC
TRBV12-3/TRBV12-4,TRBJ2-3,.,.,CASSTLGGGTDTQYF,TGTGCCAGCAGTACTCTCGGCGGGGGCACAGATACGCAGTATTTT
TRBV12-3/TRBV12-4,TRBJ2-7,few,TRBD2,CASSSSGRRYEQYF,TGTGCCAGCAGTTCTAGCGGGAGGAGGTACGAGCAGTACTTC
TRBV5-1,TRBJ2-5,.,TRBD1,CATGQGEVLETQYF,TGCGCCACCGGACAGGGGGAAGTTTTGGAGACCCAGTACTTC
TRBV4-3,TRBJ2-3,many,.,CASSQEYPGHQTDTQYF,TGCGCCAGCAGCCAAGAATACCCGGGACACCAAACGGATACGCAGTATTTT
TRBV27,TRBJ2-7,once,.,CASSPLYVRAPSYEQYF,TGTGCCAGCAGTCCCCTCTATGTAAGGGCTCCCTCCTACGAGCAGTACTTC
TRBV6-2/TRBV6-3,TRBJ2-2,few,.,CASSYRSGTGELFF,TGTGCCAGCAGTTATAGAAGTGGGACCGGGGAGCTGTTTTTT
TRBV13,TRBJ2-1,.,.,CASSRRALPPYNEQFF,TGTGCCAGCAGCCGTAGGGCTCTTCCTCCCTACAATGAGCAGTTCTTC
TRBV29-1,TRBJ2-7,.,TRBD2,CSVTGGVYEQYF,TGCAGCGTTACGGGGGGGGTGTACGAGCAGTACTTC
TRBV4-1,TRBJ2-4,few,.,CASSQGPFTTAPKNIQYF,TGCGCCAGCAGCCAAGGCCCCTTTACGACAGCTCCCAAAAACATTCAGTACTTC
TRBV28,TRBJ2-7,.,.,CASSLPGATYEQYF,TGTGCCAGCAGTTTACCGGGGGCCACCTACGAGCAGTACTTC
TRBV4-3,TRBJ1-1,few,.,CASSQDLDGEAEAFF,TGCGCCAGCAGCCAAGATCTGGACGGGGAGGCTGAAGCTTTCTTT